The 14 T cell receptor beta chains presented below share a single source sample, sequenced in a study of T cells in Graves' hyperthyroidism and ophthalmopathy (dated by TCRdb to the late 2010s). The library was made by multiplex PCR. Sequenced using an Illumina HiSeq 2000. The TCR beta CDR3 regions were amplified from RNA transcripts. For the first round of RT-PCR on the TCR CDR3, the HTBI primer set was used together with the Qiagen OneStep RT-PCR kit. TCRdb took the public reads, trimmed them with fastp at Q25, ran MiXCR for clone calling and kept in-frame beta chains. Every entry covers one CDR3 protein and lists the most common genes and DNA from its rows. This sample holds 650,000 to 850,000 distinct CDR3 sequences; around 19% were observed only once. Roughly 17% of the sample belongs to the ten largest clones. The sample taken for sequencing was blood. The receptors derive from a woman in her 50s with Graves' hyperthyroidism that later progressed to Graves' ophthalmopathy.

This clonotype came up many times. CDR3 sequence reads: CSALFFGQGTETQYF. The CDR3 DNA reads TGCAGTGCTCTATTTTTTGGACAGGGGACCGAGACCCAGTACTTC. This chain uses TRBV20-1 with TRBJ2-5, with 9 bases that match TRBD1. Germline V gene sequence: CDR1 DFQATT, CDR2 SNEGSKA (reference sequence). V lost 5 bases to trimming and J lost 5 bases; unmatched junction nucleotides: 12. CDR3 length: 15 residues.

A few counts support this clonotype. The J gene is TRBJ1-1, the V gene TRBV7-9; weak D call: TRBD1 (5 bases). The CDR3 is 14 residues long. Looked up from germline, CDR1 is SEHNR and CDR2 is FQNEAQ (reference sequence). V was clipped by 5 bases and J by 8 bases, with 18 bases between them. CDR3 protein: CASSPGGGGDEAFF. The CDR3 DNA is TGTGCCAGCAGCCCGGGCGGTGGGGGGGACGAAGCTTTCTTT.

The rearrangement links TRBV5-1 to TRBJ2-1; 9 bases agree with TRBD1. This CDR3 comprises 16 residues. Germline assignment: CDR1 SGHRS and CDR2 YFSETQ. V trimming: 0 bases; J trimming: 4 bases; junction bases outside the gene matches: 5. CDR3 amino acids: CASSLGQGGAYNEQFF. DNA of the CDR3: TGCGCCAGCAGCTTGGGACAGGGGGGGGCTTACAATGAGCAGTTCTTC.

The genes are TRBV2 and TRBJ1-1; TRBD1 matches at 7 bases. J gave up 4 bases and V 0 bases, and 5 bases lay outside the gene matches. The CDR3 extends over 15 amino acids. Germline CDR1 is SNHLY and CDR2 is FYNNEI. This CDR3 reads CASSEAVRTGTEAFF. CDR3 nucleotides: TGTGCCAGCAGTGAAGCGGTAAGGACAGGCACTGAAGCTTTCTTT.

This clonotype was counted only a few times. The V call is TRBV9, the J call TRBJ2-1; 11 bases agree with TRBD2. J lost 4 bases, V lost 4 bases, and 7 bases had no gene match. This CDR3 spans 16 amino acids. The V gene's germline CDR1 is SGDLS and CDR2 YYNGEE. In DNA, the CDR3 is TGTGCCAGCAGCAGATATAGCGGGGGGGCGTACAATGAGCAGTTCTTC. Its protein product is CASSRYSGGAYNEQFF.

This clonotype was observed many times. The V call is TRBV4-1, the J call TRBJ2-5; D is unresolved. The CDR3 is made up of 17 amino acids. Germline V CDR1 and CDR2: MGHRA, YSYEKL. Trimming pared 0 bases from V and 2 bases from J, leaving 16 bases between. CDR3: CASSQDLTRIHQETQYF. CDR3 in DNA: TGCGCCAGCAGCCAAGATCTTACCCGGATCCATCAAGAGACCCAGTACTTC.

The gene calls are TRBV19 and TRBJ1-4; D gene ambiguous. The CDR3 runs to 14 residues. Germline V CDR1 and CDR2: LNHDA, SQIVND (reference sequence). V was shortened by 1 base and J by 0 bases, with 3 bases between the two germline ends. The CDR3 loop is CASSIGATNEKLFF. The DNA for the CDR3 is TGTGCCAGTAGTATAGGTGCAACTAATGAAAAACTGTTTTTT.

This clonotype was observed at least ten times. This CDR3 reads CSARGAGDGYTF. Written as DNA, the CDR3 is TGCAGTGCTAGGGGTGCTGGGGATGGCTACACCTTC. The gene calls are TRBV20-1 and TRBJ1-2; D is unresolved. The ends were cut back, 3 bases at V and 6 bases at J, with 11 bases in the middle. The germline gives CDR1 DFQATT, CDR2 SNEGSKA (reference sequence). The CDR3 consists of 12 residues.

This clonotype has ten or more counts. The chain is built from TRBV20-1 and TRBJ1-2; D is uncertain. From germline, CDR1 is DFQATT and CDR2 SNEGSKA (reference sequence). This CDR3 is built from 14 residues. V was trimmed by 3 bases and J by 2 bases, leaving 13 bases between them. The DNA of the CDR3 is TGCAGTGCTAGTGCCATCGTGGGGAACTATGGCTACACCTTC. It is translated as CSASAIVGNYGYTF.

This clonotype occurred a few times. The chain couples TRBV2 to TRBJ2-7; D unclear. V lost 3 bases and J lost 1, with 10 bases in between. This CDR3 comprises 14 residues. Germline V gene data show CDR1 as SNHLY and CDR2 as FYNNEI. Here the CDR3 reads CASSDASGSYEQYF. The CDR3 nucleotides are TGTGCCAGCAGTGACGCATCCGGTTCCTACGAGCAGTACTTC.

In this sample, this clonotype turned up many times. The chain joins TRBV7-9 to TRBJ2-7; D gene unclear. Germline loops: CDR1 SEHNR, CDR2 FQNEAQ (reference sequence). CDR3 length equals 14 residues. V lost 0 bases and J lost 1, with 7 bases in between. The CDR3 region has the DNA TGTGCCAGCAGCTTAGCAGTGCAATCCTACGAGCAGTACTTC. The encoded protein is CASSLAVQSYEQYF.

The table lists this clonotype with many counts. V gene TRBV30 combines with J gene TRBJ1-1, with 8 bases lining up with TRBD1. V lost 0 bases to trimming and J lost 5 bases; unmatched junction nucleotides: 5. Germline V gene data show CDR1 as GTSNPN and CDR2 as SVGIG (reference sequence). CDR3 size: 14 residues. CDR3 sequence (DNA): TGTGCCTGGAGTGTAGGACAGGGATGGACTGAAGCTTTCTTT. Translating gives CAWSVGQGWTEAFF.

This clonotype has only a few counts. CDR3 amino acids: CASSGLEETTNEKLFF. CDR3 in DNA: TGTGCCAGCAGTGGGCTAGAGGAAACAACTAATGAAAAACTGTTTTTT. V gene TRBV6-1 combines with J gene TRBJ1-4, with D unclear. This CDR3 is built from 16 residues. The V gene lost 4 bases and the J gene lost 0 bases, with 12 bases spanning the gap. The germline CDR1 and CDR2 sequences are MNHNS and SASEGT.

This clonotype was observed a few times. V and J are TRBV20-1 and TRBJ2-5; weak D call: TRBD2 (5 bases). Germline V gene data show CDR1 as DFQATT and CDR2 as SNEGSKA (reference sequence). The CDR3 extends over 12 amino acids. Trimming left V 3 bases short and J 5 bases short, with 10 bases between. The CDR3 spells CSASLLEETQYF. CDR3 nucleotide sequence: TGCAGTGCTAGCCTACTAGAGGAGACCCAGTACTTC.